This T cell receptor (beta chain) derives from a study of T cells in Graves' hyperthyroidism and ophthalmopathy. Overall study findings and caveats: Ophthalmopathy, as predicted by the model, came a median roughly 6.5 months after the prediction. The blood repertoire included most of the expanded thyroid clonotypes above 0.001.

CDR1 is SEHNR, CDR2 FQNEAQ, per germline (reference sequence). The CDR3 has 16 amino acids. Losses at the gene ends were 1 base for V and 7 bases for J; bases not matched to a gene: 7. There are a few counts of this clonotype. Its matching antigen is unknown. Clinical symptoms, serum thyroxine, TRAb, thyroid ultrasound and orbital computed tomography established diagnosis. Regions amplified from RNA transcripts were the TCR beta CDR3 regions. An initial round of RT-PCR targeting the TCR CDR3 relied on the HTBI primer set. TCRdb re-called the multiplex PCR reads through MiXCR, storing one row per CDR3 protein. The sample lists approximately 400,000 distinct CDR3 sequences, approximately 14% occurring once.

The sample taken for sequencing was blood. The sequence derives from a woman aged 18-29 years with Graves' hyperthyroidism. The V call is TRBV7-9, the J call TRBJ2-1; 10 nucleotides align to TRBD2. The CDR3 coding sequence is TGTGCCAGCAGCTTAGTTCCTAGCGGGAGTCATAATGAGCAGTTCTTC. It is translated as CASSLVPSGSHNEQFF.